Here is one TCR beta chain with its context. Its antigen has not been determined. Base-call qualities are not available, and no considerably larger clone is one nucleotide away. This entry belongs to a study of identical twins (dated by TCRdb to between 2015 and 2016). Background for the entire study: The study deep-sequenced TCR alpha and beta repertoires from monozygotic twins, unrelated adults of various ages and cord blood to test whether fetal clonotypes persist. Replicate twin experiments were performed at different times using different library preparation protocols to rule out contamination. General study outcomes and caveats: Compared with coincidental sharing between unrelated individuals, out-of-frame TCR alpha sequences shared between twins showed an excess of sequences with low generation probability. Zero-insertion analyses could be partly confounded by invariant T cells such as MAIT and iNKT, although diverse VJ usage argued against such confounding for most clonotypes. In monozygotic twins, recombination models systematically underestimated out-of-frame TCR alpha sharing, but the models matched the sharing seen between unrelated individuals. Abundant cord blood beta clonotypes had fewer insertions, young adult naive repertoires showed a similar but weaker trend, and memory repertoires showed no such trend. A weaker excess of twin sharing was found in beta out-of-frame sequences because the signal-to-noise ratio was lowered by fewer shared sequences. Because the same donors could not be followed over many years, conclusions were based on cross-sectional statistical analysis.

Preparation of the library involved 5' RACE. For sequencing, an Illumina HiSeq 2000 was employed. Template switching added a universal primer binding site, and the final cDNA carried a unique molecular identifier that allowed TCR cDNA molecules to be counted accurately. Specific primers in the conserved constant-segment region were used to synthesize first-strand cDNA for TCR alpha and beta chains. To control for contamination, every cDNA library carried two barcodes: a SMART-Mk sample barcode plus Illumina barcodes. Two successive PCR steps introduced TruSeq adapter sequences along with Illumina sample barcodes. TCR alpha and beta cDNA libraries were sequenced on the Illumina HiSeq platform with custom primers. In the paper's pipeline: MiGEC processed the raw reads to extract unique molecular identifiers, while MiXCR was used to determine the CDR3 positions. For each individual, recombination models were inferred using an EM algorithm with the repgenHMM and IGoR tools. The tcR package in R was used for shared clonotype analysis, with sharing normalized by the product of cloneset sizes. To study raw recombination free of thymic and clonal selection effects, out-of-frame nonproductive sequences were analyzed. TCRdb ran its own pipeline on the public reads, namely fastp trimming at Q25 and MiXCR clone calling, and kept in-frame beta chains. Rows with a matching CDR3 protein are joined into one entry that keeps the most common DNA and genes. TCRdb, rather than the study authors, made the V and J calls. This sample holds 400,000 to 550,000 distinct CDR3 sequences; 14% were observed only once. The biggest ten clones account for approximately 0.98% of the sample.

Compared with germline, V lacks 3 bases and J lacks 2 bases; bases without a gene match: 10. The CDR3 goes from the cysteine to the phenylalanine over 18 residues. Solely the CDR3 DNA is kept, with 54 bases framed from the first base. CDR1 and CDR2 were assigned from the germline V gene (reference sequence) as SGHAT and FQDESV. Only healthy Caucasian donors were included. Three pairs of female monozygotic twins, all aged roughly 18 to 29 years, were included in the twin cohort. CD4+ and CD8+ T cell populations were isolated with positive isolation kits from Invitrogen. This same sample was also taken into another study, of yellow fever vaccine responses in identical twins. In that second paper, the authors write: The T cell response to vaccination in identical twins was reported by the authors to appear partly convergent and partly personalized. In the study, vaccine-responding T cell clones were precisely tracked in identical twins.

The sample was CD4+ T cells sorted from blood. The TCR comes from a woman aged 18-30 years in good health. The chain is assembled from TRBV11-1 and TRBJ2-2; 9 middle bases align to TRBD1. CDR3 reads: CASSFRPRTGANTGELFF. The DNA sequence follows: TGTGCCAGCAGCTTCCGGCCCCGGACAGGGGCCAACACCGGGGAGCTGTTTTTT.